The clone carrying this T cell receptor beta chain has more than one count but fewer than ten. This sample is part of a study of T-cell reconstitution after alpha-beta-depleted transplantation in children. Preparation of the TCRbeta library was carried out with unique molecular identifiers. MiXCR was run by TCRdb on the PCR reads, yielding one entry per CDR3 protein. This table holds a few hundred thousand distinct CDR3 sequences, roughly a tenth found once. This CDR3 is built from 14 residues. The germline V gene encodes CDR1 DFQATT and CDR2 SNEGSKA (reference sequence). The trim removed 3 bases at V and 5 bases at J, leaving 7 bases unmatched.

The sequencing used PBMCs from the stem cell graft donor, collected from the stem cell graft. The chain joins TRBV20-1 to TRBJ2-7; 10 bases align to TRBD2. The origin of this receptor is a human donor who donated a stem cell graft to a child with acute myeloid leukemia. Here the CDR3 DNA reads TGCAGTGCTAGGGATCTAGCGGGAGAACACGAGCAGTACTTC. Its protein is CSARDLAGEHEQYF.